What follows are 10 T cell receptor beta chains derived from one specimen sequenced in a study of blood T cell repertoires in COVID-19. This table comes from immunoSEQ multiplex PCR, and its TCRdb copy is limited to in-frame clones, with some not included. Among 200,000 to 250,000 clones listed, 85% to 90% were seen once. Sequencing was done on a sample of peripheral blood. These receptors came from a man in his fifties or sixties with acute or convalescent COVID-19.

The chain has TRBV14 and TRBJ2-7, with 10 positions matching TRBD2. The CDR3 extends over 18 amino acids. CDR1 is SGHDN, CDR2 FVKESK, per germline. J was trimmed by 7 bases and V by 0 bases; bases with no gene match: 15. The CDR3 coding sequence is TGTGCCAGCAGCCAAGATTCCCCTAGCGGGGGATTCTATTTTGAGCAGTACTTC. Protein sequence: CASSQDSPSGGFYFEQYF.

The rearrangement joins TRBV7-9 to TRBJ1-1, with unresolved D. The CDR3 extends over 13 amino acids. The germline V gene encodes CDR1 SEHNR and CDR2 FQNEAQ (reference sequence). V was clipped by 3 bases and J by 5 bases, with 10 bases between them. The CDR3, as DNA: TGTGCCAGCAGCTTTTTCTCGACTACTGAAGCTTTCTTT. Translating it yields CASSFFSTTEAFF.

This rearrangement joins TRBV7-8 to TRBJ2-3; D may be TRBD2 (6 bases). V shed 8 bases and J shed 4 bases, with 25 bases lying between them. Germline-derived CDR1 and CDR2 are SGHVS and FQNEAQ. The CDR3 consists of 17 residues. CDR3 DNA: TGTGCCAGCTCCGGCGGGGCTACCTTCTTGGCTGCAGATACGCAGTATTTT. This sequence encodes CASSGGATFLAADTQYF.

The rearrangement uses TRBV3-1 (or the pseudogene TRBV3-2) and TRBJ1-2; 7 bases are shared with TRBD1. V shed 2 bases and J 6 bases; nucleotides not matched to a gene: 6. This CDR3 has 14 residues. Germline V gene sequence: CDR1 LGHDT, CDR2 YNNKEL (reference sequence). This CDR3 reads CASSQRGGADGYTF. The CDR3 region has the DNA TGTGCCAGCAGCCAAAGAGGGGGCGCGGATGGCTACACCTTC.

This chain uses TRBV5-1 with TRBJ2-3; weak D call: TRBD1 (7 bases). The CDR3 sequence is 14 residues long. Germline V gives CDR1 SGHRS, CDR2 YFSETQ. Trimming removed 7 bases from V and 4 bases from J, with 16 bases in between. The CDR3 reads CASQDPRGADTQYF. The CDR3 coding sequence is TGCGCCAGCCAAGACCCCAGGGGGGCAGATACGCAGTATTTT. Complete variable domain (other parts from reference TRBV5-1 and TRBJ2-3): KAGVTQTPRYLIKTRGQQVTLSCSPISGHRSVSWYQQTPGQGLQFLFEYFSETQRNKGNFPGRFSGRQFSNSRSEMNVSTLELGDSALYLCASQDPRGADTQYFGPGTRLTVL.

This clone was counted a few times. The chain joins TRBV30 to TRBJ1-4; D unclear. Germline CDR1 and CDR2: GTSNPN and SVGIG (reference sequence). Trimming pared 5 bases from V and 4 bases from J, leaving 8 bases between. This CDR3 region has 12 residues. The CDR3 DNA reads TGTGCCTGGGGGTCGGGTAATGAAAAACTGTTTTTT. Protein sequence: CAWGSGNEKLFF.

The rearrangement links TRBV27 to TRBJ1-1, with 10 nucleotides matching TRBD1. The CDR3 totals 13 residues. In germline, CDR1 is MNHEY, CDR2 SMNVEV (reference sequence). V gave up 2 bases and J gave up 7 bases; unmatched junction bases: 1. The chain's CDR3 is CASSLGTGVEAFF. The CDR3, as DNA: TGTGCCAGCAGTTTAGGGACAGGGGTTGAAGCTTTCTTT.

The chain employs TRBV5-8 and TRBJ2-4; perhaps TRBD1 as D (5 bases). Germline values: CDR1 SGHTS, CDR2 YDEGEE. V dropped 1 base and J dropped 8 bases, with 10 bases sitting between them. There are 13 residues in the CDR3. The CDR3 sequence: CASSLRGTDIQYF. The CDR3 DNA follows: TGTGCCAGCAGCTTGAGGGGAACAGACATTCAGTACTTC. Looking up the rest from reference TRBV5-8 and TRBJ2-4 gives the full variable domain: EAGVTQSPTHLIKTRGQQATLRCSPISGHTSVYWYQQALGLGLQFLLWYDEGEERNRGNFPPRFSGRQFPNYSSELNVNALELEDSALYLCASSLRGTDIQYFGAGTRLSVL.

V usage is TRBV12-2 and J usage is TRBJ1-2; the DNA was not used to check the table's D call, TRBD1. TRBV12-2 is listed as a pseudogene. CDR3 size: 15 residues. CDR3 DNA sequence: TGTGCAAGTCGCTTAGGAGCAGGGCCTAACTATGGCTACACCTTC. Its translation: CASRLGAGPNYGYTF.

Notes on this clone: Additional DNA sequences in this sample encode the identical CDR3. This chain joins TRBV18 and TRBJ1-1, with a tentative D call TRBD1 (5 bases). CDR1 is KGHSH and CDR2 is LQKENI in the germline V gene. V shed 3 bases and J shed 0 bases, with 5 bases lying between them. The CDR3 contains 13 residues. This CDR3 is CASSPTVNTEAFF. CDR3 in DNA: TGTGCCAGCTCACCGACAGTGAACACTGAAGCTTTCTTT.